Listed below are T cell receptor beta chains from one sample, sequenced in a study of T cell changes during pregnancy in multiple sclerosis. Libraries were prepared by immunoSEQ multiplex PCR; TCRdb keeps only in-frame clonotypes and omits some of them. Among tens of thousands of clones, approximately 93% were seen once, and the ten largest hold more than 1.5%. This material consisted of peripheral blood, taken after pregnancy. The receptors originated from a female donor in good health, enrolled as a control in a pregnancy study. Both conserved end residues are part of each CDR3. A D gene is named only where the DNA matches it firmly. Part of the rows lack a size; the others show once, few, many or a class for expanded clones.

V gene	J gene	CDR3 length	clone size	D gene	CDR3 protein	CDR3 DNA
TRBV28	TRBJ2-1	15	.	.	CASADYSQVNNEQFF	TGTGCCAGCGCGGACTACAGCCAAGTCAACAATGAGCAGTTCTTC
TRBV13	TRBJ2-7	17	.	TRBD1	CASSPAGTGSRIYEQYF	TGTGCCAGCAGCCCGGCCGGGACAGGGAGTCGAATCTACGAGCAGTACTTC
TRBV10-1	TRBJ2-4	15	.	.	CASSGEEIAKNIQYF	TGCGCCAGCAGTGGGGAGGAGATAGCCAAAAACATTCAGTACTTC
TRBV2	TRBJ1-5	15	.	TRBD1	CASSDAGQGDQPQHF	TGTGCCAGCAGTGATGCGGGACAGGGTGATCAGCCCCAGCATTTT
TRBV4-2	TRBJ2-3	15	.	TRBD2	CASSPRGEGTDTQYF	TGTGCCAGCAGCCCCCGGGGGGAGGGCACAGATACGCAGTATTTT
TRBV6-5	TRBJ1-1	12	.	TRBD1	CASSTGDREAFF	TGTGCCAGCAGTACAGGGGACCGTGAAGCTTTCTTT
TRBV19	TRBJ1-2	16	once	TRBD1	CASSILAGQGAPGYTF	TGTGCCAGTAGTATCCTAGCGGGACAGGGGGCACCTGGCTACACCTTC
TRBV5-1	TRBJ2-3	16	once	TRBD1	CASSLGTGSSTDTQYF	TGCGCCAGCAGCTTGGGGACAGGATCTAGCACAGATACGCAGTATTTT
TRBV6-1	TRBJ2-1	12	.	.	CASSVDYYEQFF	TGTGCCAGCAGTGTAGATTACTATGAGCAGTTCTTC
TRBV13	TRBJ2-7	14	.	.	CASSSGHLPSEQYF	TGTGCCAGCAGCTCGGGACACCTTCCGTCCGAGCAGTACTTC
TRBV29-1	TRBJ2-1	14	.	.	CSVEKGFSYNEQFF	TGCAGCGTTGAAAAGGGGTTCTCCTACAATGAGCAGTTCTTC
TRBV5-4	TRBJ2-5	12	.	.	CASSPPGETQYF	TGTGCCAGCAGCCCCCCCGGAGAGACCCAGTACTTC
TRBV29-1	TRBJ2-5	17	.	TRBD1	CSVDSPGTGGRGETQYF	TGCAGCGTCGACAGTCCCGGGACAGGGGGTCGAGGCGAGACCCAGTACTTC
TRBV18	TRBJ2-7	15	.	TRBD1	CASSPGDRGTYEQYF	TGTGCCAGCTCACCAGGGGACAGGGGAACCTACGAGCAGTACTTC
TRBV27	TRBJ2-2	15	.	TRBD2	CASRMTSGVTGELFF	TGTGCCAGCAGAATGACTAGCGGAGTCACCGGGGAGCTGTTTTTT
TRBV7-8	TRBJ2-3	16	.	TRBD1	CASRNPGQGYSDTQYF	TGTGCCAGCAGGAACCCGGGACAGGGGTATTCAGATACGCAGTATTTT
TRBV4-1	TRBJ2-7	15	.	TRBD2	CASSQGLANSYEQYF	TGCGCCAGCAGCCAAGGACTAGCAAACTCCTACGAGCAGTACTTC